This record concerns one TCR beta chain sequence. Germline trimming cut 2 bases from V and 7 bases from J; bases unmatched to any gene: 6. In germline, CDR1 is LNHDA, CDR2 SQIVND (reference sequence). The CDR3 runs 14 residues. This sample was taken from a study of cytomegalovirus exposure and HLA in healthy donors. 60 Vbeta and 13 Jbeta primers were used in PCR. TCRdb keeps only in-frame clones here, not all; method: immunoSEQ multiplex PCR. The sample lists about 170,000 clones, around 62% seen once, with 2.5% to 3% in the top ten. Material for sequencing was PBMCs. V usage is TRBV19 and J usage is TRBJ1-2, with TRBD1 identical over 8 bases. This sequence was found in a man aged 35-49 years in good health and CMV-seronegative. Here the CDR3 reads CASSISGGLAGYTF. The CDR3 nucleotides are TGTGCCAGTAGTATATCAGGGGGCTTGGCTGGCTACACCTTC. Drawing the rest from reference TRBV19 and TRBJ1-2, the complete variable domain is DGGITQSPKYLFRKEGQNVTLSCEQNLNHDAMYWYRQDPGQGLRLIYYSQIVNDFQKGDIAEGYSVSREKKESFPLTVTSAQKNPTAFYLCASSISGGLAGYTFGSGTRLTVV.